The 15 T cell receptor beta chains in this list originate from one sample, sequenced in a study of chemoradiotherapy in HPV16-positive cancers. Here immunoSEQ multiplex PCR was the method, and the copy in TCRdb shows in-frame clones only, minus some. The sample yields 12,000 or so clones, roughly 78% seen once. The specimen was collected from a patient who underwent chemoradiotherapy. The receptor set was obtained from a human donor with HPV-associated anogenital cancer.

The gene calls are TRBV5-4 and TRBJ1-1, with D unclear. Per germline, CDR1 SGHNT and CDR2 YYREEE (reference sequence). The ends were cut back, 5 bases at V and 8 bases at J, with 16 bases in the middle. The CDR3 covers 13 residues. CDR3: CASSGRVDSEAFF. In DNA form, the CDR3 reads TGTGCCAGCAGTGGCCGGGTCGATTCAGAAGCTTTCTTT.

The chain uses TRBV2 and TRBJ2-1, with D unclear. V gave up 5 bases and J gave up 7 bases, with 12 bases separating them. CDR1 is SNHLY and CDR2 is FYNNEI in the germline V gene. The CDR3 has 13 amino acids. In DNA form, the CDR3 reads TGTGCCAGCAGTTTCATCGCTAGGAATGAGCAGTTCTTC. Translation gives CASSFIARNEQFF.

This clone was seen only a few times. Written as DNA, the CDR3 is TGCAGCGGAGGGACAGGAGGAAACACCATATATTTT. The encoded protein is CSGGTGGNTIYF. V usage is TRBV29-1 and J usage is TRBJ1-3, with 8 nucleotides matching TRBD1. There are 12 residues in the CDR3. Germline lookup yields CDR1 SQVTM and CDR2 ANQGSEA. With 7 bases clipped from V and 4 bases from J, the junction kept 3 bases outside the gene matches.

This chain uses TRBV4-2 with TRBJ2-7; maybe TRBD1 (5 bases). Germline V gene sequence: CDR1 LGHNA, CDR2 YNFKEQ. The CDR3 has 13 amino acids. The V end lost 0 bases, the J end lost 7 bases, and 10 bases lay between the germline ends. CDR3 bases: TGTGCCAGCAGCCAAGAGCAGGGCTGGGAGCAGTACTTC. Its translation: CASSQEQGWEQYF.

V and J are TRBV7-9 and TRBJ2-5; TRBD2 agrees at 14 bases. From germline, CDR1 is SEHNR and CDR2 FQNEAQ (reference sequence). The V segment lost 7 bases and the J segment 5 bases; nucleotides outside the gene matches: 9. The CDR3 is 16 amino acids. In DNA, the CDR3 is TGTGCCAGCACCTGGACTAGCGGGGGGCGTGGGGAGACCCAGTACTTC. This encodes CASTWTSGGRGETQYF.

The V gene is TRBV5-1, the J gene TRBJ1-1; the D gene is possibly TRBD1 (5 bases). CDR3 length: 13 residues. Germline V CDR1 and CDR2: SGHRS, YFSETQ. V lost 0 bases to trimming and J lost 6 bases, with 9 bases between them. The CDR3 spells CASSLDGASEAFF. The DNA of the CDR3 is TGCGCCAGCAGCTTGGATGGGGCGTCTGAAGCTTTCTTT. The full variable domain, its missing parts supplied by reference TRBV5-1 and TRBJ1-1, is KAGVTQTPRYLIKTRGQQVTLSCSPISGHRSVSWYQQTPGQGLQFLFEYFSETQRNKGNFPGRFSGRQFSNSRSEMNVSTLELGDSALYLCASSLDGASEAFFGQGTRLTVV.

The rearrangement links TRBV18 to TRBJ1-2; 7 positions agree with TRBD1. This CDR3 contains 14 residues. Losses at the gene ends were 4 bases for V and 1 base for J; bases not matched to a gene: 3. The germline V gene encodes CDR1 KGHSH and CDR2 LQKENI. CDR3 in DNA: TGTGCCAGCTCACGGGGACAGTTTAACTATGGCTACACCTTC. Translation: CASSRGQFNYGYTF.

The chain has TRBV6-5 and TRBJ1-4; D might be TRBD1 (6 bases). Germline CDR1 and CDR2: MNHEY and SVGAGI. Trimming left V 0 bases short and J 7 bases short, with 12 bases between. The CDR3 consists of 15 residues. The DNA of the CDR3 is TGTGCCAGCAGTTACTCGTCCAGAGGGGGTGAAAAACTGTTTTTT. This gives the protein CASSYSSRGGEKLFF.

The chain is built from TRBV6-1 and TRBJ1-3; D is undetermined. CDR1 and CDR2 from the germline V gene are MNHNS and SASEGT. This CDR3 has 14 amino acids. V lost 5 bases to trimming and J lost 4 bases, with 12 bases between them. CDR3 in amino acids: CASSTMKTGNTIYF. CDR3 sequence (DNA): TGTGCCAGCAGTACCATGAAAACGGGAAACACCATATATTTT.

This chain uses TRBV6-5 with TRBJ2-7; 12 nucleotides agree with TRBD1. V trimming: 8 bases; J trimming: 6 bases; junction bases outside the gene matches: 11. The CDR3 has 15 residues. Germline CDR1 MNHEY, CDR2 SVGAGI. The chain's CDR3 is CASGKRDRGRGEQYF. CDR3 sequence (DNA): TGTGCCAGCGGAAAGCGGGACAGGGGGCGCGGCGAGCAGTACTTC.

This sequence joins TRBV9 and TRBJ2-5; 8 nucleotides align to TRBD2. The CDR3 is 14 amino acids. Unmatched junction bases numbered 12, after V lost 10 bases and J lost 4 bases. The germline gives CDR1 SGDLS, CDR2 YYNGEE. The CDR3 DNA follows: TGTGCCTCCTCGGGGGGGCAGCTTTTAGAGACCCAGTACTTC. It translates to CASSGGQLLETQYF.

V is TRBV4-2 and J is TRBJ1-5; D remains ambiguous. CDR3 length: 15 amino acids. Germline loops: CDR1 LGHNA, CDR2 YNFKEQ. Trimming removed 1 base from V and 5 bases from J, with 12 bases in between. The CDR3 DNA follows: TGTGCCAGCAGCCAAGCCCCCTCGGTGGATCAGCCCCAGCATTTT. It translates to CASSQAPSVDQPQHF.

CDR3 sequence reads: CASSLVGGGTEAFF. The CDR3 nucleotides are TGCGCCAGCAGCTTGGTGGGGGGCGGTACTGAAGCTTTCTTT. The chain is built from TRBV5-1 and TRBJ1-1, with D perhaps matching TRBD1 (6 bases). The CDR3 loop spans 14 amino acids. The V end lost 0 bases, the J end lost 5 bases, and 11 bases lay between the germline ends. The germline V gene has CDR1 SGHRS and CDR2 YFSETQ. Drawing the rest from reference TRBV5-1 and TRBJ1-1, the complete variable domain is KAGVTQTPRYLIKTRGQQVTLSCSPISGHRSVSWYQQTPGQGLQFLFEYFSETQRNKGNFPGRFSGRQFSNSRSEMNVSTLELGDSALYLCASSLVGGGTEAFFGQGTRLTVV.

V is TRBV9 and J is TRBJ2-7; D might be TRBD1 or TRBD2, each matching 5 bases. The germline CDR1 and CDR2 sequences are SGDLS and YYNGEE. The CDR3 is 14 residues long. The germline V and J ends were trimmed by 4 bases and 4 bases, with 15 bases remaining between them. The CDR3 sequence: CASSPGPWEYEQYF. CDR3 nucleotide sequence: TGTGCCAGCAGCCCGGGACCCTGGGAGTACGAGCAGTACTTC.

The CDR3 sequence: CASRPGLPSTDTQYF. CDR3 in DNA: TGTGCCAGCAGGCCCGGACTTCCTAGCACAGATACGCAGTATTTT. V is TRBV27 and J is TRBJ2-3, with D maybe TRBD2 (5 bases). Germline CDR1 and CDR2: MNHEY and SMNVEV (reference sequence). Trimming pared 6 bases from V and 0 bases from J, leaving 13 bases between. The length of the CDR3 is 15 residues.